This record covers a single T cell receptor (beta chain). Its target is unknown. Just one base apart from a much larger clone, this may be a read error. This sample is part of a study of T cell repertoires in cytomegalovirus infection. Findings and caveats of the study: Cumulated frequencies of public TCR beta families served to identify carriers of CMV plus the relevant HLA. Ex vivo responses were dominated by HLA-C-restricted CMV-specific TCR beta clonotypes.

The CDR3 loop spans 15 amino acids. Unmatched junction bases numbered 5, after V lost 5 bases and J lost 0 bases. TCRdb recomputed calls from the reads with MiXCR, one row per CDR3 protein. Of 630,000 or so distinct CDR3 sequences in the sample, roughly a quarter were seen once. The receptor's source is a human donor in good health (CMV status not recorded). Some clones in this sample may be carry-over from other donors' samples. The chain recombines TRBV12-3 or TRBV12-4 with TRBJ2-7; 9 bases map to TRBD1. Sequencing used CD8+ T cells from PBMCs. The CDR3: CASSRQGQGSYEQYF. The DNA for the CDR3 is TGTGCCAGCAGTCGACAGGGACAGGGCTCCTACGAGCAGTACTTC.